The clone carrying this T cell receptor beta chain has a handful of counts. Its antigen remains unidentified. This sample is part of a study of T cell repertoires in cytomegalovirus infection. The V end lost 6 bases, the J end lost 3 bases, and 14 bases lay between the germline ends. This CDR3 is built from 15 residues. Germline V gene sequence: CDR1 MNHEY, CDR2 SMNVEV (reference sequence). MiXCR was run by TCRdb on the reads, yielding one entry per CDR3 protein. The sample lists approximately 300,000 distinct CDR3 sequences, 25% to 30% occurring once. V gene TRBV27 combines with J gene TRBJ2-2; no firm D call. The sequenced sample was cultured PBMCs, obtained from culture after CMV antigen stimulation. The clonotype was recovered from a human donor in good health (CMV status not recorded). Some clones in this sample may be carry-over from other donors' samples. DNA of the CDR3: TGTGCCAGCAGCCCAGCCGGAAGGGACACCGGGGAGCTGTTTTTT. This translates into CASSPAGRDTGELFF.